One sample yielded the 14 T cell receptor beta chains listed below, sequenced in a study of metastatic and nonmetastatic thyroid tumors. With MiXCR, TCRdb reprocessed the PCR reads. Counted here are about 32,000 clones, roughly 25% occurring once; the ten biggest clones make up about 10%. Until they underwent thyroid surgery, no patient had received any treatment. The sample taken for sequencing was blood. The receptor source for this set is a female donor with papillary thyroid cancer or a benign thyroid nodule (not recorded which). Some clones in this sample may be carry-over from other donors' samples.

This clone was recorded a few times. The chain links TRBV12-3 or TRBV12-4 to TRBJ1-6; 8 bases match TRBD1. CDR3 length equals 14 residues. The V and J ends lost 3 bases and 10 bases, in that order; junction bases with no gene match: 5. CDR3 bases: TGTGCCAGCAGTTTGAGACAGGGGAACTCACCCCTCCACTTT. Translating gives CASSLRQGNSPLHF.

CDR3 DNA: TGTGCCAGCAGCCCCCAGCCCAAGCGGAGCTCCTACAATGAGCAGTTCTTC. The encoded protein is CASSPQPKRSSYNEQFF. The chain employs TRBV11-2 and TRBJ2-1, with D maybe TRBD2 (5 bases). V was shortened by 5 bases and J by 0 bases, with 17 bases between the two germline ends. The CDR3 loop spans 17 amino acids. The germline CDR1 and CDR2 sequences are SGHAT and FQNNGV.

The sample holds a few counts of this clone. This chain uses TRBV12-3 or TRBV12-4 with TRBJ2-3, with D perhaps being TRBD1 or TRBD2 (5 bases each). The CDR3 is 16 residues long. V was shortened by 3 bases and J by 1 base, with 14 bases between the two germline ends. This chain's CDR3 is CASSFPEGRGTDTQYF. CDR3 DNA sequence: TGTGCCAGCAGTTTCCCCGAGGGGCGGGGCACAGATACGCAGTATTTT.

This clone was seen many times. The genes are TRBV18 and TRBJ2-3, with TRBD2 matching 8 bases. Trimming removed 1 base from V and 4 bases from J; junction bases left unmatched: 7. CDR1 and CDR2 (germline): KGHSH, LQKENI. The CDR3 is 16 residues long. The CDR3 DNA follows: TGTGCCAGCTCACCACGGGCTAGCGGGCTACCAGATACGCAGTATTTT. This gives the protein CASSPRASGLPDTQYF.

This clone counts as medium-sized. The chain couples TRBV7-2 to TRBJ2-7; no reliable D call. Germline loops: CDR1 SGHTA, CDR2 FQGNSA. The germline V and J ends were trimmed by 1 base and 0 bases, with 1 base remaining between them. This CDR3 comprises 12 residues. CDR3 in amino acids: CASSLVSYEQYF. CDR3 coding DNA: TGTGCCAGCAGCTTAGTCTCCTACGAGCAGTACTTC.

This clone has only a few counts. The chain links TRBV28 to TRBJ2-3, with TRBD2 matching 10 bases. With V trimmed by 7 bases and J by 7 bases, 14 bases remained unmatched. CDR3 length equals 16 residues. Germline V gene data show CDR1 as MDHEN and CDR2 as SYDVKM. The DNA for the CDR3 is TGTGCCAGCATCGGGGGTCGAGCGGGGGGGAGGTATACGCAGTATTTT. It yields the protein CASIGGRAGGRYTQYF.

The table lists this clone with many counts. This CDR3 is CASSQGDRGTSYEQYF. As DNA, the CDR3 is TGCGCCAGCAGCCAAGGCGACAGGGGGACGTCCTACGAGCAGTACTTC. V and J are TRBV4-1 and TRBJ2-7, with 9 bases matching TRBD1. This CDR3 region has 16 residues. The V gene end was trimmed by 1 base and the J gene end by 1 base; junction bases not matched to a gene: 5. Per the germline V gene, CDR1 is MGHRA and CDR2 is YSYEKL.

This clone was seen many times. The gene calls are TRBV29-1 and TRBJ2-7; D is uncertain. The CDR3 consists of 15 residues. The germline V gene encodes CDR1 SQVTM and CDR2 ANQGSEA. The V end was cut by 0 bases, the J end by 0 bases, with 12 bases between. The CDR3 sequence: CSVEDRGLFSYEQYF. CDR3 bases: TGCAGCGTTGAAGATCGAGGTCTTTTCTCCTACGAGCAGTACTTC.

This clone showed up just a few times. The V gene is TRBV6-2 or TRBV6-3, the J gene TRBJ1-2; the match to TRBD1 covers 9 bases. Germline V gives CDR1 MNHEY, CDR2 SVGEGT. Germline trimming cut 6 bases from V and 5 bases from J; bases unmatched to any gene: 10. This CDR3 is built from 15 residues. This CDR3 is CASRSTGQGPYGYTF. CDR3 bases: TGTGCCAGCAGATCCACGGGACAGGGACCATATGGCTACACCTTC.

This clone came up many times. V gene TRBV19 combines with J gene TRBJ1-2, with TRBD1 as a possible D gene (5 bases). This CDR3 spans 16 amino acids. Germline CDR1 is LNHDA and CDR2 is SQIVND (reference sequence). V lost 1 base, J lost 7 bases, and 19 bases lay in between. The CDR3 sequence: CASSIGTTGGFGGYTF. The CDR3 DNA sequence: TGTGCCAGTAGTATAGGGACTACAGGAGGATTTGGTGGCTACACCTTC.

The genes are TRBV4-1 and TRBJ2-5; TRBD1 aligns across 8 bases. V shed 3 bases, J shed 5 bases, and the junction held 11 bases outside the gene matches. The length of the CDR3 is 16 residues. CDR1 MGHRA and CDR2 YSYEKL come from the germline V gene. CDR3 in DNA: TGCGCCAGCAGCCAGGGGACAGGCTCCGGGGCGGAGACCCAGTACTTC. Amino acids: CASSQGTGSGAETQYF.

The CDR3 bases are TGTGCCAGCAGCCTTACCGGGACAGGGTCTTACGAGCAGTACTTC. It specifies CASSLTGTGSYEQYF. The chain employs TRBV7-2 and TRBJ2-7; 9 bases agree with TRBD1. The CDR3 consists of 15 residues. Trimming took 5 bases from V and 4 from J; bases not matched to a gene: 9. CDR1 is SGHTA and CDR2 is FQGNSA in the germline V gene.

This clone was counted at least ten times. This chain joins TRBV2 and TRBJ2-3, with 11 bases identical to TRBD2. After removal of 5 bases from V and 9 bases from J, the junction contained 10 bases not matched to a gene. This CDR3 contains 15 residues. Germline CDR1 SNHLY, CDR2 FYNNEI. The CDR3 spells CASSRSLAGGGTQYF. In DNA, the CDR3 is TGTGCCAGCAGTAGGTCATTAGCGGGAGGGGGGACGCAGTATTTT.

Points on this clone: A single base separates this from a much larger clone, so it may be a read error. The sample holds other DNA sequences that translate to the same CDR3. The genes are TRBV29-1 and TRBJ2-1; TRBD2 matches at 9 bases. The ends lost 6 bases at V and 4 bases at J; junction bases unmatched: 4. The CDR3 runs 13 residues. Germline V gene sequence: CDR1 SQVTM, CDR2 ANQGSEA. CDR3 loop: CSVQLAGYNEQFF. The DNA of the CDR3 is TGCAGCGTCCAACTAGCGGGTTACAATGAGCAGTTCTTC.